The present TCR beta chain was sequenced within a study of spatial heterogeneity in lung cancer. Every TCR cDNA molecule bore its own unique molecular identifier. TCRdb recomputed calls from the 5' RACE reads with MiXCR, one row per CDR3 protein. This repertoire shows approximately 25,000 distinct CDR3 sequences, 3% to 4% found once; its top ten account for 25% to 35%. Study-wide results and caveats: At resection, ubiquitous expanded tumor TCRs appeared in blood more than at follow-up.

There are many counts of this clonotype. Its target is unknown. Time point here: sample taken at primary tumor resection. The cohort: approximately 66 early-stage, untreated non-small cell lung cancer patients. Tumor, nontumor lung or frozen PBMC supplied whole RNA that was sequenced unsorted. The clonotype originates from a female donor with early-stage non-small cell lung cancer. The specimen was PBMCs, collected at surgery.

The CDR3 DNA sequence: TGTGCCAGCAGCTTAGAGCAGAGGGGGACAAATGAGCAGTTCTTC. Translated, it gives CASSLEQRGTNEQFF. The chain uses TRBV13 and TRBJ2-1; the D gene is possibly TRBD1 (6 bases). CDR3 length equals 15 residues. From germline, CDR1 is PRHDT and CDR2 FYEKMQ (reference sequence). Between the trimmed V and J ends, which lost 1 base and 7 bases, there was a span of 14 bases.